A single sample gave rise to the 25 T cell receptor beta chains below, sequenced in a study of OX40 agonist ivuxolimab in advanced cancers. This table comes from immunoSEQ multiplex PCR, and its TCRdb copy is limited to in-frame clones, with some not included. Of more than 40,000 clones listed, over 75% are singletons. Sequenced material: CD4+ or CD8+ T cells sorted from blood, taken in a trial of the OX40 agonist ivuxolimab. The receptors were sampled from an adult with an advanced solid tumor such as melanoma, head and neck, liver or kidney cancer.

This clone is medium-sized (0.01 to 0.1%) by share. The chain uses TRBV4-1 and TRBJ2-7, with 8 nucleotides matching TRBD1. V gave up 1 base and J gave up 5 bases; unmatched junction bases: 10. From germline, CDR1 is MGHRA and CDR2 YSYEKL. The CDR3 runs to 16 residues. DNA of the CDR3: TGCGCCAGCAGCCAAGTCGGGGTACAGGGGGAACACGAGCAGTACTTC. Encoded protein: CASSQVGVQGEHEQYF.

CDR3 protein: CASSLGTDTQYF. CDR3 nucleotide sequence: TGTGCCAGCAGCTTAGGCACAGATACGCAGTATTTT. V gene TRBV7-9 combines with J gene TRBJ2-3, with D hard to call. The CDR3 sequence is 12 residues long. Trimming took 1 base from V and 1 from J, leaving 0 bases between them. Germline values: CDR1 SEHNR, CDR2 FQNEAQ (reference sequence).

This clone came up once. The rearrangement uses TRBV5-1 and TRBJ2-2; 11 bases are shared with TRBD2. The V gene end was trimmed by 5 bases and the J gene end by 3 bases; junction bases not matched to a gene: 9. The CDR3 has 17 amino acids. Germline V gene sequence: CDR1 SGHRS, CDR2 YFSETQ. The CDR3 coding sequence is TGCGCCAGCAGGAGACAACTAGCGGGAGTGGACACCGGGGAGCTGTTTTTT. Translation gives CASRRQLAGVDTGELFF.

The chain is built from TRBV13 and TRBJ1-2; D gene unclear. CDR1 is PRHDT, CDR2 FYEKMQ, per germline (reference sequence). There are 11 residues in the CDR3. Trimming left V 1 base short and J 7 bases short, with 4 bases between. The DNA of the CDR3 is TGTGCCAGCAGCTTAGTGGGTGGCTACACCTTC. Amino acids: CASSLVGGYTF.

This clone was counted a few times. The CDR3 protein is CASSPKLSGRGRNEQFF. CDR3 in DNA: TGCGCCAGCAGCCCCAAGCTCAGCGGGAGAGGGAGAAATGAGCAGTTCTTC. J is TRBJ2-1 and V is TRBV5-1, with 8 bases matching TRBD2. Germline trimming cut 4 bases from V and 7 bases from J; bases unmatched to any gene: 16. Germline-derived CDR1 and CDR2 are SGHRS and YFSETQ. The CDR3 is 17 amino acids. Full variable domain (missing parts from reference TRBV5-1 and TRBJ2-1): KAGVTQTPRYLIKTRGQQVTLSCSPISGHRSVSWYQQTPGQGLQFLFEYFSETQRNKGNFPGRFSGRQFSNSRSEMNVSTLELGDSALYLCASSPKLSGRGRNEQFFGPGTRLTVL.

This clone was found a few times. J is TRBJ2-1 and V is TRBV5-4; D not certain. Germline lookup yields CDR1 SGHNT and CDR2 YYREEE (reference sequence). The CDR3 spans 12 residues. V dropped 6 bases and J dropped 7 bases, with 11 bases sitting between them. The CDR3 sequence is CASTRGLNEQFF. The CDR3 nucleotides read TGTGCCAGCACCCGCGGTTTGAATGAGCAGTTCTTC.

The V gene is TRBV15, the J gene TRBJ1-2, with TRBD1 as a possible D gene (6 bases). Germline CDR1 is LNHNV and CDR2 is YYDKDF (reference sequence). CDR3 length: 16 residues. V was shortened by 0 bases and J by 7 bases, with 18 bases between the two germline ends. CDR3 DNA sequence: TGTGCCACCAGCAGAGATACAGGGCCGGGGGCATTTGGCTACACCTTC. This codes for CATSRDTGPGAFGYTF.

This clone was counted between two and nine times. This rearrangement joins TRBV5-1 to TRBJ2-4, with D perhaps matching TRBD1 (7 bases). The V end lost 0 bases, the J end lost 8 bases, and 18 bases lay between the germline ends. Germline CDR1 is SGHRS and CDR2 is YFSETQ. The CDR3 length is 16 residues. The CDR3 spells CASSLGGTVIGDIQYF. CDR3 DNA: TGCGCCAGCAGCTTGGGCGGGACAGTAATTGGGGACATTCAGTACTTC.

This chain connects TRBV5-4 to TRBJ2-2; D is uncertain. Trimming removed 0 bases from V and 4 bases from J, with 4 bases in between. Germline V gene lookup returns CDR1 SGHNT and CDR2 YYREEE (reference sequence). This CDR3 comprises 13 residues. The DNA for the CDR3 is TGTGCCAGCAGCTTGGGCCTCACCGGGGAGCTGTTTTTT. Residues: CASSLGLTGELFF.

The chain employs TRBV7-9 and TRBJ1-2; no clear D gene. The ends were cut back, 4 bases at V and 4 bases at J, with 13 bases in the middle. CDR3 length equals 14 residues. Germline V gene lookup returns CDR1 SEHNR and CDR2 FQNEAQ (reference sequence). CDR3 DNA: TGTGCCAGCAGCTCAAGTTCGGTCGGCTATGGCTACACCTTC. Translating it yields CASSSSSVGYGYTF.

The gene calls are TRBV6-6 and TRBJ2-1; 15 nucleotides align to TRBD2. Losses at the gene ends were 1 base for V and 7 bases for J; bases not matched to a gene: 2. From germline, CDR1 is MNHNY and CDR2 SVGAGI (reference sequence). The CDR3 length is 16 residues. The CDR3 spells CASSYWTSGGANEQFF. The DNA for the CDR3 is TGTGCCAGCAGTTACTGGACTAGCGGGGGGGCGAATGAGCAGTTCTTC.

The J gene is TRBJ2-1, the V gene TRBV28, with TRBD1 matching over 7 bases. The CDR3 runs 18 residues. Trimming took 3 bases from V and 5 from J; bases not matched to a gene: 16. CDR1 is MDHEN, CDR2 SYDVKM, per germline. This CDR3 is CASSFLSDPTGRDNEQFF. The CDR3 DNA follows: TGTGCCAGCAGTTTCCTATCCGATCCGACAGGGAGAGACAATGAGCAGTTCTTC. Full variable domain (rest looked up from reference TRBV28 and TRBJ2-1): DVKVTQSSRYLVKRTGEKVFLECVQDMDHENMFWYRQDPGLGLRLIYFSYDVKMKEKGDIPEGYSVSREKKERFSLILESASTNQTSMYLCASSFLSDPTGRDNEQFFGPGTRLTVL.

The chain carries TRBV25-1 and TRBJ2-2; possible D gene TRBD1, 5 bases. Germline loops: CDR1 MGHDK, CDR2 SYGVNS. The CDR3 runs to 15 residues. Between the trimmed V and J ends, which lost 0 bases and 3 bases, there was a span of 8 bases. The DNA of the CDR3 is TGTGCCAGCAGTGAATATTTCAGGGACACCGGGGAGCTGTTTTTT. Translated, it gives CASSEYFRDTGELFF.

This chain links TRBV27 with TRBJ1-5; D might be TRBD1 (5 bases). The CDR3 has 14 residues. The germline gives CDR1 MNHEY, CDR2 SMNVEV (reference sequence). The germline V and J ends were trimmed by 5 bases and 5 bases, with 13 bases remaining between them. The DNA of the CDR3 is TGTGCCAGCAGTGCGAGGCAGGGTTATCAGCCCCAGCATTTT. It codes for CASSARQGYQPQHF.

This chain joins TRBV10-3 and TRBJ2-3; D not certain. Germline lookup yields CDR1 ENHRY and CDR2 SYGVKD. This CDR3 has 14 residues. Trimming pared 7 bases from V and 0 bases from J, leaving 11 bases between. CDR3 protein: CAINGVSSTDTQYF. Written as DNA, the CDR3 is TGTGCCATCAATGGGGTATCTAGCACAGATACGCAGTATTTT.

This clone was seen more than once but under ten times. This chain's CDR3 is CASSTDERITEAFF. In DNA form, the CDR3 reads TGTGCCAGTTCGACTGACGAAAGGATCACTGAAGCTTTCTTT. V usage is TRBV14 and J usage is TRBJ1-1; D unclear. This CDR3 contains 14 residues. Germline CDR1 reads SGHDN; CDR2 reads FVKESK. The V and J ends lost 9 bases and 4 bases respectively, with 18 bases between them.

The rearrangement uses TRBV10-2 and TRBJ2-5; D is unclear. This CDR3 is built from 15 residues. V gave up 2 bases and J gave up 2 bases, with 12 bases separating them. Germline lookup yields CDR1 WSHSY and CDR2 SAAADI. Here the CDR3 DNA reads TGCGCCAGCAGTGAGCCCCCGCGCGCGCAAGAGACCCAGTACTTC. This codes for CASSEPPRAQETQYF.

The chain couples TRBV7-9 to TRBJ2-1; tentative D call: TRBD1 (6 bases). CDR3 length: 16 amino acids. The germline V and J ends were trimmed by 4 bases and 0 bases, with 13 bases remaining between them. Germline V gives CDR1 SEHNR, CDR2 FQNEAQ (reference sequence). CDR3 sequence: CASSWNRASSYNEQFF. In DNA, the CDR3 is TGTGCCAGCAGCTGGAACAGGGCGAGCTCCTACAATGAGCAGTTCTTC. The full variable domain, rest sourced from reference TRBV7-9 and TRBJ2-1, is DTGVSQNPRHKITKRGQNVTFRCDPISEHNRLYWYRQTLGQGPEFLTYFQNEAQLEKSRLLSDRFSAERPKGSFSTLEIQRTEQGDSAMYLCASSWNRASSYNEQFFGPGTRLTVL.

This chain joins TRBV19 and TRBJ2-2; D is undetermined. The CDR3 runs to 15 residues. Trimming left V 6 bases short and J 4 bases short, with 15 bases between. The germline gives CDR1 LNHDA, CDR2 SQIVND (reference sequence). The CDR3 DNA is TGTGCCAGTAGAGGGCCTTTCGGGTTCACCGGGGAGCTGTTTTTT. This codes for CASRGPFGFTGELFF.

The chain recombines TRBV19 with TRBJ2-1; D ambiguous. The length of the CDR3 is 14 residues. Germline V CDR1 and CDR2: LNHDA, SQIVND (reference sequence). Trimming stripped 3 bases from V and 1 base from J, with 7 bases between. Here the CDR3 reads CASSIGSSYNEQFF. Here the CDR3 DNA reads TGTGCCAGTAGTATCGGGTCGTCCTACAATGAGCAGTTCTTC. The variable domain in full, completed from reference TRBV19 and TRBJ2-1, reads DGGITQSPKYLFRKEGQNVTLSCEQNLNHDAMYWYRQDPGQGLRLIYYSQIVNDFQKGDIAEGYSVSREKKESFPLTVTSAQKNPTAFYLCASSIGSSYNEQFFGPGTRLTVL.

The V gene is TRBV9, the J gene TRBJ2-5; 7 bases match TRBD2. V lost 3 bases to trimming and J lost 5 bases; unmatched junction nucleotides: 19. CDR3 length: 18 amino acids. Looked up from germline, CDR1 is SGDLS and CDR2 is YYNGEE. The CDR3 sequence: CASSEGDLWEGPGETQYF. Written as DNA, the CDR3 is TGTGCCAGCAGCGAGGGTGACTTGTGGGAGGGCCCTGGGGAGACCCAGTACTTC. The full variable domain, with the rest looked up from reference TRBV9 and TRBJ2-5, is DSGVTQTPKHLITATGQRVTLRCSPRSGDLSVYWYQQSLDQGLQFLIQYYNGEERAKGNILERFSAQQFPDLHSELNLSSLELGDSALYFCASSEGDLWEGPGETQYFGPGTRLLVL.

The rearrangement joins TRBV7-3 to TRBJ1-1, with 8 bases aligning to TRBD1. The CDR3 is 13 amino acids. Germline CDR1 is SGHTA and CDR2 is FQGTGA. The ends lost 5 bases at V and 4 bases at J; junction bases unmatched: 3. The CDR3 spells CASSPRGRTEAFF. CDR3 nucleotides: TGTGCCAGCAGCCCCAGGGGGCGCACTGAAGCTTTCTTT.

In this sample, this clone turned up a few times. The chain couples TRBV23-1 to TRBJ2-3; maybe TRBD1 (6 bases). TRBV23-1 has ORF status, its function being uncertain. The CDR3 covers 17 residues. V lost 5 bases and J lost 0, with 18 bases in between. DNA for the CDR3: TGCGCCAGCAGTACCTTCCCGGGACATCAAAGCACAGATACGCAGTATTTT. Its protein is CASSTFPGHQSTDTQYF.

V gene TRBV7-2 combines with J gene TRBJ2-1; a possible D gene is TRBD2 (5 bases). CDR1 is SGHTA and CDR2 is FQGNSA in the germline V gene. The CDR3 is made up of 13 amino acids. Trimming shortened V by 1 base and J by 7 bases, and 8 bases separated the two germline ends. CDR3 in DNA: TGTGCCAGCAGCTTAGAGGGAGTGAATGAGCAGTTCTTC. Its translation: CASSLEGVNEQFF.

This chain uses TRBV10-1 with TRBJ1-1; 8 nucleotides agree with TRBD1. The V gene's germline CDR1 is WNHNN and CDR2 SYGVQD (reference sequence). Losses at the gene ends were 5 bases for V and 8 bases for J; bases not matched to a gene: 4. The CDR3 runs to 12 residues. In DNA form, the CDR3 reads TGCGCCAGCAGTCGGAGGACAGGGGAAGCTTTCTTT. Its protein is CASSRRTGEAFF.